Listed below are T cell receptor beta chains from one sample, sequenced in a study of post-analysis software for immune sequencing data. TCRdb re-analysed the PCR reads in MiXCR, keeping a single row per CDR3 protein. The sample includes 750,000 to 950,000 distinct CDR3 sequences, around 53% seen only once; the top ten take approximately 4.5%. Sequencing input: blood. The receptors come from a girl between 10 and 17 years old with multiple sclerosis. Both conserved end residues are part of each CDR3. The D gene is left open where the match is weak.

D gene	CDR3 length	J gene	V gene	CDR3 protein
-	13	TRBJ2-7	TRBV7-2	CASTLRSSYEQYF
TRBD2	16	TRBJ2-1	TRBV20-1	CSAREVGISGRNEQFF
TRBD2	18	TRBJ2-5	TRBV7-2	CASSLELAGNLYQETQYF
TRBD1	16	TRBJ1-5	TRBV4-1	CASSQVRTGSNQPQHF
-	14	TRBJ2-1	TRBV11-1	CASSLVPGDYEQFF
-	15	TRBJ2-1	TRBV18	CASSPQGSLDNEQFF
-	15	TRBJ2-5	TRBV12-5	CASGLYEGGQETQYF
-	12	TRBJ1-1	TRBV29-1	CEIRDQNTEAFF
TRBD2	14	TRBJ2-1	TRBV20-1	CSAGTSGSYNEQFF
-	12	TRBJ2-7	TRBV29-1	CSVAGGNYEQYF
-	14	TRBJ1-5	TRBV7-2	CASTSFEGGQPQHF
-	12	-	TRBV20-1	CSARRQGETQYF
TRBD1	14	TRBJ1-2	TRBV29-1	CSVERRQGDYGYTF
-	16	TRBJ2-3	TRBV29-1	CSVEPRDIDGADTQYF
TRBD2	15	TRBJ2-7	TRBV10-3	CAIRRTSGFSYVQYF
-	15	TRBJ1-2	TRBV27	CASSLSWQGGYGYTF
-	16	-	TRBV7-2	CASSLEGWSSYNEQYF
-	15	-	TRBV3-1	CASSHPSSLAETQYF
TRBD1	16	-	TRBV25-1	CASSELPGQGADEQYF
TRBD1	15	TRBJ2-3	TRBV11-1	CASRTDRGLADTQYF
TRBD1	15	TRBJ2-1	TRBV5-1	CASSQGQGIYNEQFF
-	12	TRBJ1-6	TRBV29-1	CSVGGGNSPLHF
TRBD1	14	TRBJ1-2	TRBV29-1	CSVGQGRPRGGYTF
-	16	TRBJ2-7	TRBV15	CATSRNIADSPLEQYF
TRBD2	18	TRBJ2-3	TRBV4-1	CASSQVAGAIASTDTQYF
-	11	TRBJ2-5	TRBV20-1	CSAQGVETQYF
-	14	TRBJ2-1	TRBV29-1	CSVSGERAYNEQFF
-	13	TRBJ2-5	TRBV6-5	CASSGHRHDEQYF
TRBD1	15	TRBJ2-5	TRBV6-5	CASSYQGELTETQYF
TRBD1	13	TRBJ2-5	TRBV2	CASGGQGVETQYF
TRBD2	16	TRBJ2-3	TRBV20-1	CSAPDRPSGSTDTQYF
-	14	TRBJ2-3	TRBV10-3	CATGGTGPTDTQYF
-	12	-	TRBV13	CATQGGPHEQYF
-	16	TRBJ2-7	TRBV7-9	CASSSPQGRIASEQYF
-	13	TRBJ2-7	TRBV20-1	CSAFRGVSYEQYF
TRBD2	15	TRBJ2-7	TRBV5-1	CASADGSGRPYEQYF
TRBD2	15	TRBJ2-1	TRBV29-1	CSVVGGRVTYNEQFF
-	15	TRBJ2-1	TRBV10-3	CAISGWRDGNNEQFF
-	13	TRBJ2-1	TRBV12-3/TRBV12-4	CASSFLSDNEQFF